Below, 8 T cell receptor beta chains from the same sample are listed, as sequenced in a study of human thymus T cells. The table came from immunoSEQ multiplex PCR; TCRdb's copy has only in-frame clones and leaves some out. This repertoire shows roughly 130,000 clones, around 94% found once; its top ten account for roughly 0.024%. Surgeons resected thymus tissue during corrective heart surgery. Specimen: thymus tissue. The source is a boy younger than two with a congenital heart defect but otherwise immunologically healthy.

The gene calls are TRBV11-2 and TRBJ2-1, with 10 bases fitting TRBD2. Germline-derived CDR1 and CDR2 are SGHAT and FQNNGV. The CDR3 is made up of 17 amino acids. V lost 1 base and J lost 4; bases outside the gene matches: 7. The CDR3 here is CASSLAPSGGHYNEQFF. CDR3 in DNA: TGTGCCAGCAGCTTAGCCCCTAGCGGGGGTCATTACAATGAGCAGTTCTTC.

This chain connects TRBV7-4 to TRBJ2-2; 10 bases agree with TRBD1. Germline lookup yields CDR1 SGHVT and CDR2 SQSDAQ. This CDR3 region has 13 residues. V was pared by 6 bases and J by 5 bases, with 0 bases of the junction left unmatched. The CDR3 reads CASRDRGTGELFF. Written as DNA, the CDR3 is TGTGCCAGCAGGGACAGGGGGACCGGGGAGCTGTTTTTT.

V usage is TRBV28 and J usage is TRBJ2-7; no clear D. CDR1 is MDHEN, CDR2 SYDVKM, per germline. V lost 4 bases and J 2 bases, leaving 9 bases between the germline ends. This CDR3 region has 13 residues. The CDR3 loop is CASSSPKAYEQYF. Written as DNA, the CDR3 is TGTGCCAGCAGTTCACCCAAGGCCTACGAGCAGTACTTC. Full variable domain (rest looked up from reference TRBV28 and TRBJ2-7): DVKVTQSSRYLVKRTGEKVFLECVQDMDHENMFWYRQDPGLGLRLIYFSYDVKMKEKGDIPEGYSVSREKKERFSLILESASTNQTSMYLCASSSPKAYEQYFGPGTRLTVT.

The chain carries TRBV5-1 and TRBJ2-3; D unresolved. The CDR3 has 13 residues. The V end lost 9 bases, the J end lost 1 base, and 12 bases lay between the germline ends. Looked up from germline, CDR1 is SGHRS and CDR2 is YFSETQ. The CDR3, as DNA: TGCGCCACCCGAGGAATGGGCACAGATACGCAGTATTTT. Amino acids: CATRGMGTDTQYF.

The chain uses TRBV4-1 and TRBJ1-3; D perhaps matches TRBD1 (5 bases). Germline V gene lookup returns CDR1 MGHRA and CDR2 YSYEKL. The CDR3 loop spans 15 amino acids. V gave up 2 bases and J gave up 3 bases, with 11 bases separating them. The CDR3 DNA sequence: TGCGCCAGCAGCCAATACCGAGACAGTGGAAACACCATATATTTT. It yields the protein CASSQYRDSGNTIYF.

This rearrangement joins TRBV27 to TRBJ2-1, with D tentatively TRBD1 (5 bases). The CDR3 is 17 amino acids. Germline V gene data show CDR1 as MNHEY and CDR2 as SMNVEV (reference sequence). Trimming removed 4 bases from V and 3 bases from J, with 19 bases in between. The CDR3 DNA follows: TGTGCCAGCAGTTCTACCTCACGACAGTCCTTCTACAATGAGCAGTTCTTC. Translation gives CASSSTSRQSFYNEQFF.

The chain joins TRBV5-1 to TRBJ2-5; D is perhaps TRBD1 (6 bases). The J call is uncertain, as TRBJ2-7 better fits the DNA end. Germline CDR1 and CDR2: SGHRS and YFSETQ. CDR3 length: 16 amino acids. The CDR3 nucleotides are TGCGCCAGCAGCTCCGGGGACCGACAGGATAACTACGAGCAGTACTTC. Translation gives CASSSGDRQDNYEQYF.

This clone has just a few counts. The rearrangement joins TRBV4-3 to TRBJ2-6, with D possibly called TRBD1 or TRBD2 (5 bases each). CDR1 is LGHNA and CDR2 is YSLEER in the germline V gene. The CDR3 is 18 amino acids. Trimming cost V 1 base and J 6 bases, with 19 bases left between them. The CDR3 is CASSQVVSGRQAANVLTF. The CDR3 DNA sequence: TGCGCCAGCAGCCAAGTGGTGTCGGGACGTCAGGCGGCCAACGTCCTGACTTTC.